These T cell receptor beta chains were read from a single sample in a study of blood T cells in healthy people across ages. Each CDR3 protein is one row after TCRdb ran MiXCR on the 5' RACE reads. The table records 1.5 million or so distinct CDR3 sequences, roughly 40% of them present only once. Material: blood. These receptors came from a woman aged 18-29 years in good health. CDR3s include the opening cysteine and the closing phenylalanine or tryptophan. Each record gives: clone size, J gene, D gene, V gene, CDR3 DNA, CDR3 protein. The D gene is left open where the match is weak. Not every row has a clone size; where given, it reads once, few, many or a size class.

clone size: .; J gene: TRBJ2-1; D gene: TRBD1; V gene: TRBV10-3; CDR3 DNA: TGTGCCATCAGTGGATCACAGGGGGCCGCTGGGCAGTTCTTC; CDR3 protein: CAISGSQGAAGQFF
clone size: .; J gene: TRBJ2-1; D gene: .; V gene: TRBV2; CDR3 DNA: TGTGCCAGCAGTGCGCAGGGATGGGAGCAGTTCTTC; CDR3 protein: CASSAQGWEQFF
clone size: .; J gene: TRBJ2-5; D gene: TRBD2; V gene: TRBV20-1; CDR3 DNA: TGCAGTGCTAGACCAGCGGGGGGCTCCGAGACCCAGTACTTC; CDR3 protein: CSARPAGGSETQYF
clone size: .; J gene: TRBJ2-7; D gene: TRBD2; V gene: TRBV3-1; CDR3 DNA: TGTGCCAGCAGCCCAGATCTGCGGGAGGCCCACAATGAGCAGTACTTC; CDR3 protein: CASSPDLREAHNEQYF
clone size: .; J gene: TRBJ2-7; D gene: TRBD2; V gene: TRBV5-1; CDR3 DNA: TGCGCCAGCAGCGGGACTAGCGGGGGGCAACCCTCCTACGAGCAGTACTTC; CDR3 protein: CASSGTSGGQPSYEQYF
clone size: .; J gene: TRBJ1-2; D gene: TRBD1; V gene: TRBV6-1; CDR3 DNA: TGTGCCAGCAGTCCTCAGGACAGGGGGCTCTATGGCTACACCTTC; CDR3 protein: CASSPQDRGLYGYTF
clone size: few; J gene: TRBJ2-7; D gene: .; V gene: TRBV11-2; CDR3 DNA: TGTGCCAGCAGCTCAATTCGGAGGTTCGAGCAGTACTTC; CDR3 protein: CASSSIRRFEQYF
clone size: .; J gene: TRBJ2-5; D gene: TRBD1; V gene: TRBV5-1; CDR3 DNA: TGCGCCAGCAGCTTGGGGGACAGCCGCCGACAAGAGACCCAGTACTTC; CDR3 protein: CASSLGDSRRQETQYF
clone size: once; J gene: TRBJ2-7; D gene: TRBD2; V gene: TRBV3-1; CDR3 DNA: TGTGCCAGCAGCCGCCGGACTAGCGGGAGTATCGGTGAGCAGTACTTC; CDR3 protein: CASSRRTSGSIGEQYF
clone size: .; J gene: TRBJ2-1; D gene: TRBD2; V gene: TRBV4-1; CDR3 DNA: TGCGCCAGCAGCCAAGAAAGGACTAGCGTGTACAATGAGAAGTTCTTC; CDR3 protein: CASSQERTSVYNEKFF
clone size: .; J gene: TRBJ1-6; D gene: TRBD1; V gene: TRBV5-4; CDR3 DNA: TGTGCCAGCAGCGCACAGGGGCTTTATAATTCACCCCTCCACTTT; CDR3 protein: CASSAQGLYNSPLHF
clone size: .; J gene: TRBJ2-7; D gene: TRBD2; V gene: TRBV20-1; CDR3 DNA: TGCAGTGTTCTAGCGGGGGAGAGCTCCTACGAGCAGTACTTC; CDR3 protein: CSVLAGESSYEQYF
clone size: .; J gene: TRBJ2-2; D gene: .; V gene: TRBV7-2; CDR3 DNA: TGTGCCAGCAGCTTGAGCTCCTTAAACACCGGGGAGCTGTTTTTT; CDR3 protein: CASSLSSLNTGELFF
clone size: .; J gene: TRBJ2-2; D gene: .; V gene: TRBV27; CDR3 DNA: TGTGCCGGGGGTCCGGGGAGCGGCGGGGAGCTGTTTTTT; CDR3 protein: CAGGPGSGGELFF
clone size: .; J gene: TRBJ1-2; D gene: TRBD1; V gene: TRBV9; CDR3 DNA: TGTGCCAGCAGGGGGGAGGGGGCAAACTATGGCTACACCTTC; CDR3 protein: CASRGEGANYGYTF
clone size: .; J gene: TRBJ2-7; D gene: TRBD2; V gene: TRBV6-1; CDR3 DNA: TGTGCCAGCAGTGAAGCTTATAGCGGGGGCTGGTACGAGCAGTACTTC; CDR3 protein: CASSEAYSGGWYEQYF
clone size: few; J gene: TRBJ2-3; D gene: .; V gene: TRBV5-1; CDR3 DNA: TGCGCCAGCAGCTTGGAGGCAGGGTGGAGCACAGATACGCAGTATTTT; CDR3 protein: CASSLEAGWSTDTQYF
clone size: few; J gene: TRBJ2-1; D gene: .; V gene: TRBV7-3; CDR3 DNA: TGTGCCAGCAGCTTAGTTCGGGTATCGACGGTCCCTAACAATGAGCAGTTCTTC; CDR3 protein: CASSLVRVSTVPNNEQFF
clone size: .; J gene: TRBJ2-3; D gene: .; V gene: TRBV2; CDR3 DNA: TGTGCCAGCAGTGAATACTTGTGGTCGGCTACAGATACGCAGTATTTT; CDR3 protein: CASSEYLWSATDTQYF
clone size: .; J gene: TRBJ2-3; D gene: TRBD2; V gene: TRBV7-3; CDR3 DNA: TGTGCCAGCAGCTCTACCCACGGACTAGCGGGGCAGTTAGATACGCAGTATTTT; CDR3 protein: CASSSTHGLAGQLDTQYF
clone size: few; J gene: TRBJ2-7; D gene: .; V gene: TRBV7-9; CDR3 DNA: TGTGCCAGCAGCTTAGGTAGCGGCCCCTGGGGCGAGCAGTACTTC; CDR3 protein: CASSLGSGPWGEQYF
clone size: many; J gene: TRBJ2-7; D gene: .; V gene: TRBV12-3/TRBV12-4; CDR3 DNA: TGTGCCAGCAGCATAACGTACGAGCAGTACTTC; CDR3 protein: CASSITYEQYF
clone size: .; J gene: TRBJ2-7; D gene: .; V gene: TRBV6-2/TRBV6-3; CDR3 DNA: TGTGCCGGCCGCACGGACTACCGCTACGAGCAGTACTTC; CDR3 protein: CAGRTDYRYEQYF
clone size: few; J gene: TRBJ1-1; D gene: .; V gene: TRBV5-5; CDR3 DNA: TGTGCCAGCAGCTTGCAACATTCGAACACTGAAGCTTTCTTT; CDR3 protein: CASSLQHSNTEAFF
clone size: once; J gene: TRBJ2-1; D gene: TRBD2; V gene: TRBV12-3/TRBV12-4; CDR3 DNA: TGTGCCAGCAGTGGGACTAGTGGAATCGAGCAGTTCTTC; CDR3 protein: CASSGTSGIEQFF
clone size: few; J gene: TRBJ2-1; D gene: TRBD2; V gene: TRBV10-3; CDR3 DNA: TGTGCCATCAGTGATGGACTAGCATCGGATGAGCAGTTCTTC; CDR3 protein: CAISDGLASDEQFF
clone size: .; J gene: TRBJ1-1; D gene: TRBD1; V gene: TRBV12-3/TRBV12-4; CDR3 DNA: TGTGCCAGCAGTTTAGCCACAGGGACAGGGAACACTGAAGCTTTCTTT; CDR3 protein: CASSLATGTGNTEAFF
clone size: .; J gene: TRBJ2-4; D gene: .; V gene: TRBV5-6; CDR3 DNA: TGTGCCAGCAGCTTCCCACTAGGGAACGCCAAAAACATTCAGTACTTC; CDR3 protein: CASSFPLGNAKNIQYF
clone size: .; J gene: TRBJ1-5; D gene: TRBD1; V gene: TRBV6-5; CDR3 DNA: TGTGCCAGCACCCGGACAGGGGATGGGGATCAGCCCCAGCATTTT; CDR3 protein: CASTRTGDGDQPQHF
clone size: few; J gene: TRBJ2-7; D gene: .; V gene: TRBV27; CDR3 DNA: TGTGCCAGCAGTTCTAAGGCGTACTACGAGCAGTACTTC; CDR3 protein: CASSSKAYYEQYF
clone size: .; J gene: TRBJ2-7; D gene: TRBD1; V gene: TRBV7-9; CDR3 DNA: TGTGCCAGCAGCTTACTGGGGACAGGGAAGAACGAGCAGTACTTC; CDR3 protein: CASSLLGTGKNEQYF
clone size: .; J gene: TRBJ2-1; D gene: .; V gene: TRBV5-1; CDR3 DNA: TGCGCCAGCTCCTCGCGACCTGGGCAAGAGGTGCAGTTCTTC; CDR3 protein: CASSSRPGQEVQFF
clone size: .; J gene: TRBJ1-2; D gene: .; V gene: TRBV5-1; CDR3 DNA: TGCGCCAGCTTCGACGATCGGGTCTCTATCTATGGCTACACCTTC; CDR3 protein: CASFDDRVSIYGYTF
clone size: few; J gene: TRBJ2-7; D gene: TRBD1; V gene: TRBV15; CDR3 DNA: TGTGCCACCAGCCCCCGGACAGGGGGTTTCTCCGAGCAGTACTTC; CDR3 protein: CATSPRTGGFSEQYF
clone size: .; J gene: TRBJ2-7; D gene: .; V gene: TRBV28; CDR3 DNA: TGTGCCAGCAGTTCACTGGACAGAGGCTACGAGCAGTACTTC; CDR3 protein: CASSSLDRGYEQYF
clone size: .; J gene: TRBJ2-3; D gene: .; V gene: TRBV28; CDR3 DNA: TGTGCCAGCAGTTCTCTCCGGGACGTCAGCACAGATACGCAGTATTTT; CDR3 protein: CASSSLRDVSTDTQYF
clone size: .; J gene: TRBJ1-1; D gene: .; V gene: TRBV5-1; CDR3 DNA: TGCGCCAGCAGCGGAAAGGGGGCTGAAGCTTTCTTT; CDR3 protein: CASSGKGAEAFF
clone size: many; J gene: TRBJ2-7; D gene: .; V gene: TRBV29-1; CDR3 DNA: TGCAGCGCCCGCACAGGGACCTCCGACGAGCAGTACTTC; CDR3 protein: CSARTGTSDEQYF
clone size: few; J gene: TRBJ2-1; D gene: TRBD2; V gene: TRBV27; CDR3 DNA: TGTGCCAGCAGTCCGTCTCGAGCGGGGGGCCTCAATGAGCAGTTCTTC; CDR3 protein: CASSPSRAGGLNEQFF
clone size: .; J gene: TRBJ2-1; D gene: TRBD2; V gene: TRBV7-7; CDR3 DNA: TGTGCTAGCAGCGAGACACTAGCGGGGGGTCACGTCAATGAGCAGTTCTTC; CDR3 protein: CASSETLAGGHVNEQFF
clone size: .; J gene: TRBJ2-5; D gene: TRBD2; V gene: TRBV13; CDR3 DNA: TGTGCCAGCAGCCTGCGACTAGCGGGGACTTTTGATGAGCAGTACTTC; CDR3 protein: CASSLRLAGTFDEQYF
clone size: once; J gene: TRBJ1-5; D gene: TRBD1; V gene: TRBV28; CDR3 DNA: TGTGCCAGCATAAGGGACAGGGACCAGCATTTT; CDR3 protein: CASIRDRDQHF
clone size: .; J gene: TRBJ2-3; D gene: .; V gene: TRBV20-1; CDR3 DNA: TGCAGTGCTAACAAAACAGATACGCAGTATTTT; CDR3 protein: CSANKTDTQYF
clone size: few; J gene: TRBJ2-1; D gene: .; V gene: TRBV29-1; CDR3 DNA: TGCAGCGTTGAGACCGCGGCTACGAGCTCCTACAATGAGCAGTTCTTC; CDR3 protein: CSVETAATSSYNEQFF
clone size: many; J gene: TRBJ1-2; D gene: TRBD1; V gene: TRBV3-1; CDR3 DNA: TGTGCCAGCAGCCACGGGACAGGCATCTACACCTTC; CDR3 protein: CASSHGTGIYTF
clone size: few; J gene: TRBJ1-1; D gene: .; V gene: TRBV10-3; CDR3 DNA: TGTGCCACCAACAGGGTTATGAACACTGAAGCTTTCTTT; CDR3 protein: CATNRVMNTEAFF
clone size: few; J gene: TRBJ1-2; D gene: .; V gene: TRBV3-1; CDR3 DNA: TGTGCCAGCAGCCTTCCCGGGATCTATGGCTACACCTTC; CDR3 protein: CASSLPGIYGYTF
clone size: .; J gene: TRBJ2-1; D gene: .; V gene: TRBV5-1; CDR3 DNA: TGCGCCAGCAGCTTGGAGGGCCCGAACAATGAGCAGTTCTTC; CDR3 protein: CASSLEGPNNEQFF
clone size: few; J gene: TRBJ2-1; D gene: .; V gene: TRBV6-6; CDR3 DNA: TGTGCCAGCAGTTACCCCCGGAGTATCCGCAATGAGCAGTTCTTC; CDR3 protein: CASSYPRSIRNEQFF
clone size: few; J gene: TRBJ1-2; D gene: .; V gene: TRBV25-1; CDR3 DNA: TGTGCCAGCAGTGATCTGGGTATCTATGGCTACACCTTC; CDR3 protein: CASSDLGIYGYTF
clone size: once; J gene: TRBJ1-6; D gene: .; V gene: TRBV5-1; CDR3 DNA: TGCGCCAGCAGCGGGGGGACGGATAATCCACCCCTCCACTTT; CDR3 protein: CASSGGTDNPPLHF
clone size: .; J gene: TRBJ2-7; D gene: .; V gene: TRBV12-3/TRBV12-4; CDR3 DNA: TGTGCCAGCACCCCTTACCCGGGGAATGAGCAGTACTTC; CDR3 protein: CASTPYPGNEQYF
clone size: few; J gene: TRBJ2-1; D gene: TRBD1; V gene: TRBV28; CDR3 DNA: TGTGCCAGCAACGGACAGGCTATCAATGAGCAGTTCTTC; CDR3 protein: CASNGQAINEQFF
clone size: .; J gene: TRBJ2-7; D gene: TRBD1; V gene: TRBV14; CDR3 DNA: TGTGAACCCAGGGACAGGTGCATTCGGGAGCAGTACTTC; CDR3 protein: CEPRDRCIREQYF
clone size: .; J gene: TRBJ1-2; D gene: .; V gene: TRBV12-5; CDR3 DNA: TGTGCTAGTGGCCCTGGACAATCCGAAGTGGGCCTCGATGGCTACACCTTC; CDR3 protein: CASGPGQSEVGLDGYTF